The clone carrying this T cell receptor (beta chain) was seen a few times. The source of the sample is a study of CD8+CD57+ T cells in acquired aplastic anemia. Patients who underwent sequencing had shown CD8+CD57+ cell expansion by flow cytometry. The CDR3 has 11 amino acids. V lost 8 bases and J 0 bases, leaving 4 bases between the germline ends. Germline V gene lookup returns CDR1 SNHLY and CDR2 FYNNEI. Genomic DNA provided the template from which TCR beta VDJ and CDR3 profiles were obtained. TCRdb independently ran MiXCR on the reads; one entry per CDR3 protein. The sample contains some 150,000 distinct CDR3 sequences, roughly two thirds of which appear only once.

This sequence was found in a human donor with aplastic anemia. The sample comprised sorted CD4+, CD8+, or CD8+CD57+ T cells (not recorded which) from PBMCs. The chain employs TRBV2 and TRBJ1-1; D remains ambiguous. The CDR3 sequence is CASQLNTEAFF. The CDR3 DNA reads TGTGCCAGCCAGCTGAACACTGAAGCTTTCTTT.